The 26 T cell receptor beta chains listed next were all sequenced from one sample in a study of blood T cells in healthy people across ages (dated by TCRdb to the mid-2010s). Receptor amplification or capture employed 5' RACE. This sample was sequenced with an Illumina HiSeq 2500. A second PCR of roughly 7 to 12 cycles was run with a J-beta primer mix and a sample-barcoded 5' primer. In TCRdb, the public reads were trimmed at Q25 with fastp and aligned with MiXCR, with productive beta chains retained. Every entry covers one CDR3 protein and lists the most common genes and DNA from its rows. Recorded for this sample are more than 650,000 distinct CDR3 sequences; about 26% of them occurred a single time. The top ten hold 3% of the sample. The same data also went into a second study, on T cells of mothers and their children.

Sequencing was carried out using blood. The receptor set was obtained from a boy younger than 18 in good health.

This clonotype was seen at least ten times. The chain carries TRBV18 and TRBJ1-4; D remains unclear. Germline V gene lookup returns CDR1 KGHSH and CDR2 LQKENI. The CDR3 length is 15 residues. The V and J ends lost 3 bases and 0 bases respectively, with 8 bases between them. CDR3: CASSPTAATNEKLFF. CDR3 nucleotides: TGTGCCAGCTCACCTACAGCCGCAACTAATGAAAAACTGTTTTTT.

This clonotype occurred a few times. The chain is built from TRBV20-1 and TRBJ1-6; TRBD1 might be the D (6 bases). CDR3 size: 13 residues. V was cut by 8 bases and J by 7 bases, with 15 bases left in between. Germline V gives CDR1 DFQATT, CDR2 SNEGSKA (reference sequence). CDR3 residues: CSLARGPNSPLHF. As DNA, the CDR3 is TGCAGTTTAGCCAGGGGCCCCAATTCACCCCTCCACTTT.

This clonotype appeared a few times. The chain combines TRBV5-1 with TRBJ2-2; D remains unclear. The CDR3 length is 13 residues. CDR1 is SGHRS, CDR2 YFSETQ, per germline. With 1 base removed from V and 6 bases from J, the gap between germline ends came to 7 bases. CDR3 nucleotide sequence: TGCGCCAGCAGCTTGTCAAGGTCCGGGGAGCTGTTTTTT. Translated, it gives CASSLSRSGELFF.

This rearrangement joins TRBV7-2 to TRBJ2-1; weak D call: TRBD1 (6 bases). The CDR3 covers 13 residues. Trimming shortened V by 7 bases and J by 9 bases, and 16 bases separated the two germline ends. Germline lookup yields CDR1 SGHTA and CDR2 FQGNSA. The CDR3 region has the DNA TGTGCCAGCACCAATGGACAGCTTAGTGAGCAGTTCTTC. Translation gives CASTNGQLSEQFF.

The chain has TRBV10-3 and TRBJ2-2; D assignment may be TRBD1 or TRBD2 (5 bases each). This CDR3 region has 14 residues. V lost 11 bases to trimming and J lost 1 base, with 14 bases between them. The V gene's germline CDR1 is ENHRY and CDR2 SYGVKD. CDR3 sequence: CAAAGTENTGELFF. In nucleotides, the CDR3 is TGTGCCGCCGCCGGGACGGAGAACACCGGGGAGCTGTTTTTT.

V and J are TRBV20-1 and TRBJ2-7; D may correspond to TRBD1 or TRBD2 (6 bases each). The end of the DNA is better explained by TRBJ2-1, so the J call may be wrong. This CDR3 spans 12 amino acids. Germline V gene data show CDR1 as DFQATT and CDR2 as SNEGSKA (reference sequence). The DNA for the CDR3 is TGCAGTGCCCAGTCCGGGGGCACTGAGCAGTTCTTC. This translates into CSAQSGGTEQFF.

J is TRBJ2-5 and V is TRBV12-3 or TRBV12-4; the match to TRBD2 covers 7 bases. This CDR3 has 14 amino acids. After removal of 5 bases from V and 4 bases from J, the junction contained 7 bases not matched to a gene. Written as DNA, the CDR3 is TGTGCCAGCAGTACAACTAGCGTACGAGAGACCCAGTACTTC. As protein: CASSTTSVRETQYF.

Only a few counts were recorded for this clonotype. The chain couples TRBV28 to TRBJ2-3, with TRBD2 matching 11 bases. The CDR3 loop spans 15 amino acids. Germline CDR1 and CDR2: MDHEN and SYDVKM. J was trimmed by 6 bases and V by 9 bases; bases with no gene match: 11. The CDR3 bases are TGTGCCAGTAAACTAGCGGGGGACCGGGCCGATACGCAGTATTTT. Translation gives CASKLAGDRADTQYF.

The CDR3 loop is CASSPDSQSSGNTIYF. The CDR3 nucleotides read TGCGCCAGCAGCCCGGACAGCCAAAGCTCTGGAAACACCATATATTTT. This chain joins TRBV5-1 and TRBJ1-3, with D perhaps TRBD1 (6 bases). The CDR3 consists of 16 residues. Germline V CDR1 and CDR2: SGHRS, YFSETQ. With 4 bases removed from V and 0 bases from J, the gap between germline ends came to 14 bases.

This chain links TRBV6-1 with TRBJ2-3; 14 bases are a match to TRBD2. This CDR3 has 16 amino acids. Unmatched junction bases numbered 9, after V lost 8 bases and J lost 5 bases. Germline-derived CDR1 and CDR2 are MNHNS and SASEGT. CDR3 bases: TGTGCCAGCTCCGGACTAGCGGGGGGCGGGGGAGATACGCAGTATTTT. It yields the protein CASSGLAGGGGDTQYF.

CDR3 bases: TGTGCCAGCAGTGAAAAGGCAGGAATAAGGGGAGAGACCCAGTACTTC. This codes for CASSEKAGIRGETQYF. The chain carries TRBV2 and TRBJ2-5, with D possibly matching TRBD1 (5 bases). Trimming removed 2 bases from V and 4 bases from J, with 17 bases in between. Germline CDR1 SNHLY, CDR2 FYNNEI. CDR3 size: 16 residues.

There are a few counts of this clonotype. This chain uses TRBV28 with TRBJ1-2; D is undetermined. V was pared by 6 bases and J by 2 bases, with 16 bases between. The CDR3 is made up of 15 amino acids. The germline CDR1 and CDR2 sequences are MDHEN and SYDVKM. The CDR3 nucleotides are TGTGCCAGCAGCTCCCTGACCGGCCCGAACTATGGCTACACCTTC. Its protein is CASSSLTGPNYGYTF.

Written as DNA, the CDR3 is TGTGCCAGCAGTGAGGGCTCCGCCAATGAGCAGTTCTTC. Protein product: CASSEGSANEQFF. This chain links TRBV6-4 with TRBJ2-1; D remains unclear. The CDR3 spans 13 residues. Germline V gives CDR1 MRHNA, CDR2 SNTAGT. V lost 3 bases and J lost 6, with 9 bases in between.

The rearrangement links TRBV9 to TRBJ2-2; TRBD2 aligns across 8 bases. The CDR3 covers 15 residues. V was pared by 4 bases and J by 6 bases, with 8 bases of the junction left unmatched. The germline V gene encodes CDR1 SGDLS and CDR2 YYNGEE. The CDR3 nucleotides are TGTGCCAGCAGCTCCTCCGGGAGGGCCCCCGGGGAGCTGTTTTTT. Protein sequence: CASSSSGRAPGELFF. Combining the CDR3 with reference TRBV9 and TRBJ2-2 gives the whole variable domain DSGVTQTPKHLITATGQRVTLRCSPRSGDLSVYWYQQSLDQGLQFLIQYYNGEERAKGNILERFSAQQFPDLHSELNLSSLELGDSALYFCASSSSGRAPGELFFGEGSRLTVL.

This sequence joins TRBV6-5 and TRBJ2-1, with D perhaps matching TRBD2 (7 bases). This CDR3 region has 14 residues. Germline V lookup: CDR1 MNHEY, CDR2 SVGAGI. V was pared by 5 bases and J by 9 bases, with 17 bases between. CDR3 region: CASSKAGAVTEQFF. CDR3 nucleotides: TGTGCCAGCAGTAAGGCGGGGGCCGTTACTGAGCAGTTCTTC.

This clonotype was observed a handful of times. The rearrangement joins TRBV7-9 to TRBJ2-7, with D unresolved. Deletions cut 1 base from V and 0 bases from J, with 10 bases between. Germline CDR1 is SEHNR and CDR2 is FQNEAQ (reference sequence). The CDR3 is 15 amino acids. CDR3 coding DNA: TGTGCCAGCAGCTTAGAGGCGCCCAGCTCCTACGAGCAGTACTTC. This sequence encodes CASSLEAPSSYEQYF.

This clonotype was seen only a few times. V is TRBV20-1 and J is TRBJ2-5; TRBD2 matches at 12 bases. The J call could be wrong; TRBJ2-1 is a better fit for the DNA end. The CDR3 runs 16 residues. CDR1 DFQATT and CDR2 SNEGSKA come from the germline V gene (reference sequence). CDR3 amino acids: CSASTLAGGFYNEQFF. For the CDR3, the DNA is TGCAGTGCTAGCACACTAGCGGGGGGATTCTACAATGAGCAGTTCTTC.

J is TRBJ2-7 and V is TRBV29-1, with TRBD2 matching 9 bases. Judging by the DNA end, TRBJ2-1 fits better; the J call may be wrong. CDR3 length: 18 amino acids. CDR1 is SQVTM and CDR2 is ANQGSEA in the germline V gene. The CDR3 DNA sequence: TGCAGCGTTGACGGGCGGGGGGGCCAACTGGTATTCCACAATGAGCAGTTCTTC. It is translated as CSVDGRGGQLVFHNEQFF.

The chain links TRBV3-1 to TRBJ2-5; TRBD2 aligns across 9 bases. V was pared by 1 base and J by 0 bases, with 6 bases of the junction left unmatched. The V gene's germline CDR1 is LGHDT and CDR2 YNNKEL (reference sequence). CDR3 length: 17 amino acids. CDR3 DNA sequence: TGTGCCAGCAGCCAAGTTGCGGTAGCGGGGGACCAAGAGACCCAGTACTTC. This translates into CASSQVAVAGDQETQYF.

This clonotype has more than one count but fewer than ten. This chain connects TRBV5-1 to TRBJ2-2; possible D gene TRBD2, 5 bases. CDR1 is SGHRS and CDR2 is YFSETQ in the germline V gene. The CDR3 sequence is 14 residues long. V was clipped by 3 bases and J by 1 base, with 7 bases between them. CDR3 sequence reads: CASSSGENTGELFF. For the CDR3, the DNA is TGCGCCAGCAGCTCCGGGGAGAACACCGGGGAGCTGTTTTTT.

Details on this clonotype: One junction end disagrees with the germline gene, perhaps due to a read error. The rearrangement joins TRBV29-1 to TRBJ2-1, with D possibly being TRBD1 or TRBD2 (6 bases each). Per the germline V gene, CDR1 is SQVTM and CDR2 is ANQGSEA. The CDR3 spans 13 residues. CDR3 coding DNA: TGCAGCGGAGACTCGGGGGCCTACAATGAGCGGTTCTTC. Protein product: CSGDSGAYNERFF.

This clonotype came up a few times. Its ends do not fully match the called genes, so a read error is possible. The V gene is TRBV9, the J gene TRBJ1-5, with a weak D call TRBD1 (6 bases). In germline, CDR1 is SGDLS, CDR2 YYNGEE. The CDR3 has 14 amino acids. CDR3 region: CAGSSGQSNQPQHF. The CDR3 DNA reads as TGTGCCGGCAGCTCAGGACAGAGTAATCAGCCCCAGCATTTT.

This chain links TRBV5-1 with TRBJ2-5; D might be TRBD1 (6 bases). V dropped 1 base and J dropped 3 bases, with 16 bases sitting between them. Per the germline V gene, CDR1 is SGHRS and CDR2 is YFSETQ. This CDR3 region has 16 residues. DNA of the CDR3: TGCGCCAGCAGCTTGTGGAGCGGTGGGACAAAAGAGACCCAGTACTTC. Its protein product is CASSLWSGGTKETQYF. The full variable domain, its missing parts supplied by reference TRBV5-1 and TRBJ2-5, is KAGVTQTPRYLIKTRGQQVTLSCSPISGHRSVSWYQQTPGQGLQFLFEYFSETQRNKGNFPGRFSGRQFSNSRSEMNVSTLELGDSALYLCASSLWSGGTKETQYFGPGTRLLVL.

About this clonotype itself: One end of the junction varies from germline; a read error may be responsible. The gene calls are TRBV5-1 and TRBJ2-5; perhaps D is TRBD1 or TRBD2 (5 bases each). CDR3 length: 15 amino acids. The germline V gene has CDR1 SGHRS and CDR2 YFSETQ. CDR3 loop: CASSLVGGDQETQYF. CDR3 nucleotide sequence: TGCGCCAGCAGCTTGGTTGGGGGTGACCAGGAGACCCAGTACTTC.

This chain uses TRBV7-9 with TRBJ1-4; D gene unclear. CDR3 length equals 17 residues. Per the germline V gene, CDR1 is SEHNR and CDR2 is FQNEAQ (reference sequence). V lost 2 bases, J lost 1 base, and 14 bases lay in between. The CDR3, as DNA: TGTGCCAGCAGCTTAAGTCAGGCCGGAGTAACTAATGAAAAACTGTTTTTT. Amino acids: CASSLSQAGVTNEKLFF.

There are a few counts of this clonotype. The chain links TRBV25-1 to TRBJ1-4; 11 positions match TRBD1. The CDR3 totals 17 residues. V lost 6 bases, J lost 8 bases, and 14 bases stayed unmatched. Germline V gives CDR1 MGHDK, CDR2 SYGVNS. CDR3 region: CASSRSDRGRPAEKLFF. The CDR3 DNA follows: TGTGCCAGCAGCCGTTCGGACAGGGGGCGGCCTGCCGAAAAACTGTTTTTT.